The 24 T cell receptor beta chains in this list originate from one sample, sequenced in a study of blood T cell repertoires in COVID-19. Method: immunoSEQ multiplex PCR; TCRdb's copy keeps in-frame clones and lacks some. Here the sample spans hundreds of thousands of clones, around 87% being singletons. Sequencing used peripheral blood. Receptors were obtained from a woman aged 55-70 years with COVID-19, enrolled during active disease.

The rearrangement links TRBV14 to TRBJ2-7, with 8 positions matching TRBD1. The CDR3 has 16 amino acids. Germline CDR1 reads SGHDN; CDR2 reads FVKESK. V lost 1 base and J lost 4; bases outside the gene matches: 9. CDR3 nucleotides: TGTGCCAGCAGCCAAGGGGCCAGGGGGCAACGGTACGAGCAGTACTTC. Translating it yields CASSQGARGQRYEQYF. Based on the CDR3 plus reference TRBV14 and TRBJ2-7, the full variable domain is EAGVTQFPSHSVIEKGQTVTLRCDPISGHDNLYWYRRVMGKEIKFLLHFVKESKQDESGMPNNRFLAERTGGTYSTLKVQPAELEDSGVYFCASSQGARGQRYEQYFGPGTRLTVT.

CDR3 region: CAWSNGQTYNEQFF. The DNA of the CDR3 is TGTGCCTGGAGTAATGGACAGACCTACAATGAGCAGTTCTTC. The chain is built from TRBV30 and TRBJ2-1; D might be TRBD1 (6 bases). V lost 2 bases, J lost 2 bases, and 10 bases lay in between. The CDR3 runs to 14 residues. CDR1 is GTSNPN and CDR2 is SVGIG in the germline V gene (reference sequence).

V usage is TRBV25-1 and J usage is TRBJ1-5, with D uncertain. The CDR3 covers 13 residues. Germline CDR1 and CDR2: MGHDK and SYGVNS. V was trimmed by 4 bases and J by 3 bases, leaving 7 bases between them. CDR3 in amino acids: CASSGGSNQPQHF. The CDR3 nucleotides are TGTGCCAGCAGTGGCGGGTCCAATCAGCCCCAGCATTTT.

This chain uses TRBV20-1 with TRBJ2-1, with a weak D call TRBD2 (6 bases). The CDR3 has 11 amino acids. CDR1 and CDR2 (germline): DFQATT, SNEGSKA (reference sequence). The V and J ends lost 8 bases and 7 bases respectively, with 12 bases between them. Here the CDR3 reads CSLWGRNEQFF. The DNA for the CDR3 is TGCAGTCTTTGGGGGAGGAATGAGCAGTTCTTC.

The V gene is TRBV19, the J gene TRBJ1-5; D remains ambiguous. The length of the CDR3 is 12 residues. The ends were cut back, 9 bases at V and 2 bases at J, with 8 bases in the middle. Germline CDR1 reads LNHDA; CDR2 reads SQIVND (reference sequence). CDR3 nucleotides: TGTGCCAGCGGTGCGGGCAATCAGCCCCAGCATTTT. It specifies CASGAGNQPQHF.

Ten or more counts support this clone. The J gene is TRBJ1-5, the V gene TRBV4-1; 8 bases agree with TRBD1. CDR3 size: 16 residues. V shed 0 bases, J shed 6 bases, and the junction held 7 bases outside the gene matches. Germline-derived CDR1 and CDR2 are MGHRA and YSYEKL. The CDR3 here is CASSQEYGTGVQPQHF. CDR3 DNA sequence: TGCGCCAGCAGCCAAGAGTACGGGACAGGTGTTCAGCCCCAGCATTTT.

The chain links TRBV27 to TRBJ2-4; 8 nucleotides match TRBD1. Trimming took 5 bases from V and 1 from J; bases not matched to a gene: 1. Looked up from germline, CDR1 is MNHEY and CDR2 is SMNVEV (reference sequence). The length of the CDR3 is 14 residues. The CDR3 region has the DNA TGTGCCAGCAGTAGACAGGGGGCCAAAAACATTCAGTACTTC. Amino acids: CASSRQGAKNIQYF.

The chain joins TRBV6-5 to TRBJ1-1, with 10 bases aligning to TRBD1. The J segment lost 3 bases and the V segment lost 0 bases, leaving 4 bases of the junction unmatched. The germline V gene has CDR1 MNHEY and CDR2 SVGAGI. The CDR3 consists of 16 residues. The CDR3 here is CASSYSGTGVYTEAFF. CDR3 nucleotide sequence: TGTGCCAGCAGTTACTCCGGGACAGGGGTTTACACTGAAGCTTTCTTT.

The chain uses TRBV5-1 and TRBJ1-2; 8 bases agree with TRBD1. J gave up 4 bases and V 4 bases, and 6 bases lay outside the gene matches. The CDR3 consists of 14 residues. In germline, CDR1 is SGHRS, CDR2 YFSETQ. The CDR3 nucleotides read TGCGCCAGCAGCCAGACAGGGGAAGGCTATGGCTACACCTTC. Translated, it gives CASSQTGEGYGYTF.

The chain employs TRBV28 and TRBJ2-3; 9 bases are a match to TRBD2. Germline lookup yields CDR1 MDHEN and CDR2 SYDVKM. The CDR3 has 15 amino acids. V trimming: 3 bases; J trimming: 5 bases; junction bases outside the gene matches: 6. The DNA of the CDR3 is TGTGCCAGCAGTTTGACCAGCGGGGGGAAAGATACGCAGTATTTT. Residues: CASSLTSGGKDTQYF.

This clone occurred a few times. The V and J genes are TRBV13 and TRBJ1-2; D possibly corresponds to TRBD1 (5 bases). CDR1 and CDR2 (germline): PRHDT, FYEKMQ (reference sequence). CDR3 size: 13 residues. The V end was cut by 5 bases, the J end by 3 bases, with 10 bases between. Here the CDR3 DNA reads TGTGCCAGCAGCGCTGCGGGACACTATGGCTACACCTTC. It codes for CASSAAGHYGYTF.

This clone was seen a single time. The chain carries TRBV7-9 and TRBJ1-5; D is perhaps TRBD1 (6 bases). This CDR3 spans 15 amino acids. V lost 2 bases, J lost 0 bases, and 8 bases lay in between. CDR1 and CDR2 (germline): SEHNR, FQNEAQ (reference sequence). The CDR3 reads CASSLWGHSNQPQHF. The CDR3 bases are TGTGCCAGCAGCTTATGGGGACATAGCAATCAGCCCCAGCATTTT.

This chain connects TRBV19 to TRBJ2-5; D gene ambiguous. The CDR3 consists of 14 residues. The V gene lost 1 base and the J gene lost 1 base, with 7 bases spanning the gap. Germline values: CDR1 LNHDA, CDR2 SQIVND (reference sequence). Here the CDR3 DNA reads TGTGCCAGTAGTATAGTCCTAACCCAAGAGACCCAGTACTTC. Protein: CASSIVLTQETQYF.

This clone appeared a single time. The chain combines TRBV3-1 (or the pseudogene TRBV3-2) with TRBJ1-2; possibly TRBD1 for D (6 bases). This CDR3 region has 14 residues. Germline V lookup: CDR1 LGHDT, CDR2 YNNKEL (reference sequence). V dropped 3 bases and J dropped 3 bases, with 11 bases sitting between them. The CDR3 DNA reads as TGTGCCAGCAGCCAGGGGACATCTCACTATGGCTACACCTTC. Protein: CASSQGTSHYGYTF.

CDR3 residues: CASSRGEMNTGELFF. The CDR3 nucleotides are TGCGCCAGCAGCCGGGGGGAGATGAACACCGGGGAGCTGTTTTTT. This chain uses TRBV5-1 with TRBJ2-2, with TRBD2 matching 7 bases. This CDR3 has 15 amino acids. From germline, CDR1 is SGHRS and CDR2 YFSETQ. V shed 4 bases and J 1 base; nucleotides not matched to a gene: 4.

The chain couples TRBV14 to TRBJ1-3; D call uncertain. The CDR3 extends over 13 amino acids. Germline V gene data show CDR1 as SGHDN and CDR2 as FVKESK. The V end lost 7 bases, the J end lost 0 bases, and 7 bases lay between the germline ends. The CDR3 sequence is CASKLPSGNTIYF. CDR3 DNA: TGTGCCAGCAAGCTCCCCTCTGGAAACACCATATATTTT.

The chain recombines TRBV3-1 (or the pseudogene TRBV3-2) with TRBJ1-3; 7 nucleotides line up with TRBD1. The J segment lost 6 bases and the V segment lost 4 bases, leaving 6 bases of the junction unmatched. Per the germline V gene, CDR1 is LGHDT and CDR2 is YNNKEL (reference sequence). The CDR3 is 14 residues long. This CDR3 reads CASSPRQGQNTIYF. CDR3 in DNA: TGTGCCAGCAGCCCGAGACAGGGACAAAACACCATATATTTT.

The genes are TRBV21-1 and TRBJ1-1. TRBV21-1 is shown as a pseudogene. This CDR3 spans 15 amino acids. The CDR3 is CASSLRGEGNTEAFF. CDR3 DNA: TGTGCCAGCAGCCTCCGCGGGGAGGGGAACACTGAAGCTTTCTTT.

This clone has only one observation. The chain employs TRBV19 and TRBJ1-4; 7 bases align to TRBD1. This CDR3 spans 14 amino acids. The V segment lost 4 bases and the J segment 7 bases; nucleotides outside the gene matches: 6. From germline, CDR1 is LNHDA and CDR2 SQIVND (reference sequence). The CDR3 reads CASSTGQLGEKLFF. CDR3 nucleotides: TGTGCCAGTAGTACGGGACAGCTAGGTGAAAAACTGTTTTTT.

The V gene is TRBV24-1, the J gene TRBJ2-2; no reliable D call. CDR3 length: 13 amino acids. Looked up from germline, CDR1 is KGHDR and CDR2 is SFDVKD. V lost 9 bases and J lost 0, with 7 bases in between. CDR3 sequence (DNA): TGTGCCACCCGTTCTGCGAACACCGGGGAGCTGTTTTTT. This codes for CATRSANTGELFF.

The chain combines TRBV18 with TRBJ1-4; 8 bases line up with TRBD1. The V segment lost 3 bases and the J segment 6 bases; nucleotides outside the gene matches: 6. The CDR3 has 15 residues. CDR1 KGHSH and CDR2 LQKENI come from the germline V gene. The chain's CDR3 is CASSPDRGLHEKLFF. The DNA of the CDR3 is TGTGCCAGCTCACCCGACAGGGGATTGCATGAAAAACTGTTTTTT.

CDR3 amino acids: CASSGGLADILYNEQFF. For the CDR3, the DNA is TGTGCCAGCAGCGGGGGACTAGCGGACATTCTCTACAATGAGCAGTTCTTC. V and J are TRBV9 and TRBJ2-1; 11 bases map to TRBD2. CDR3 length equals 17 residues. CDR1 is SGDLS and CDR2 is YYNGEE in the germline V gene. V lost 3 bases to trimming and J lost 3 bases; unmatched junction nucleotides: 8.

J is TRBJ1-4 and V is TRBV29-1, with a weak D call TRBD1 (6 bases). The length of the CDR3 is 13 residues. V dropped 7 bases and J dropped 3 bases, with 12 bases sitting between them. Per germline, CDR1 SQVTM and CDR2 ANQGSEA. In nucleotides, the CDR3 is TGCAGCGCCGTTTCAGGGGCTAATGAAAAACTGTTTTTT. This codes for CSAVSGANEKLFF.

The V gene is TRBV27, the J gene TRBJ1-4; the D gene is possibly TRBD1 (6 bases). This CDR3 spans 16 amino acids. V lost 5 bases and J 1 base, leaving 14 bases between the germline ends. Germline CDR1 MNHEY, CDR2 SMNVEV (reference sequence). In DNA, the CDR3 is TGTGCCAGCAGTCCGGGACATAAAATAACTAATGAAAAACTGTTTTTT. Translating it yields CASSPGHKITNEKLFF.